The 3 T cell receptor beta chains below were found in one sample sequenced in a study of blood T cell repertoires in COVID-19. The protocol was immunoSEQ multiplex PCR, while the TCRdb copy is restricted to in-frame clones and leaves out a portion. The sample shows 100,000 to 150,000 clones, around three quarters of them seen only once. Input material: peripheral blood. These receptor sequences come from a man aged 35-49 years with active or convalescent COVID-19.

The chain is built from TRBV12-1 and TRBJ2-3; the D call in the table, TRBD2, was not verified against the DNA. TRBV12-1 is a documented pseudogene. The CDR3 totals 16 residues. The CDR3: CASSFAASGGTDTQYF. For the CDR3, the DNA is TGTGCCAGCAGCTTTGCCGCTAGCGGGGGCACAGATACGCAGTATTTT.

CDR3 nucleotide sequence: TGTGCCAGCAGTTTATCCGGGACAGCTGGAAACACCATATATTTT. This sequence encodes CASSLSGTAGNTIYF. The J gene is TRBJ1-3, the V gene TRBV28; TRBD1 aligns across 7 bases. V trimming: 1 base; J trimming: 2 bases; junction bases outside the gene matches: 2. The CDR3 loop spans 15 amino acids. Germline lookup yields CDR1 MDHEN and CDR2 SYDVKM.

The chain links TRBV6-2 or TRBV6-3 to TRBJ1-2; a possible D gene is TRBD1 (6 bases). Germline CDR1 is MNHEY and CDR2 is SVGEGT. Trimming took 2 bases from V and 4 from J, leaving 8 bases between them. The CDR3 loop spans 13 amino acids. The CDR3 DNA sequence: TGTGCCAGCAGTTACCAGGGGAGCTATGGCTACACCTTC. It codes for CASSYQGSYGYTF.